The source of this T cell receptor (beta chain) is a study of T cell responses to AZD1222 COVID-19 vaccine. Overall study results and limits: Possibly, clonal diversity was underestimated; donors were largely white British and included more females. It was only after the peak T cell response that any repertoires were sampled.

As regards this clone: Its target is unknown.

Assay used: immunoSEQ multiplex PCR; TCRdb lists only in-frame clones, some missing. The data contain 150,000 or so clones, about 90% of them singletons. V gave up 5 bases and J gave up 7 bases; unmatched junction bases: 12. The CDR3 has 15 residues. The germline gives CDR1 SGHRS, CDR2 YFSETQ. This chain joins TRBV5-1 and TRBJ1-2; TRBD1 matches at 9 bases. The sequence was obtained from an adult in good health. This specimen consisted of peripheral blood, obtained on day 0 of AZD1222 vaccination. The CDR3 DNA reads as TGCGCCAGCAGATCCATCCCGGGACAGGGATTTGGCTACACCTTC. It codes for CASRSIPGQGFGYTF.